The 10 T cell receptor beta chains presented below share a single source sample, sequenced in a study of T-cell reconstitution after alpha-beta-depleted transplantation in children. Unique molecular identifiers were incorporated during preparation of the TCRbeta library. TCRdb ran MiXCR on the PCR reads and lists one entry per CDR3 protein. The data show about 580,000 distinct CDR3 sequences, 25% to 30% seen once. The source was PBMCs, collected before TCRalphabeta/CD19-depleted stem cell transplant. All receptors come from a boy younger than two with Wiskott-Aldrich syndrome, due to receive a stem cell transplant.

The gene calls are TRBV20-1 and TRBJ2-5, with D possibly matching TRBD1 (6 bases). The CDR3 contains 12 residues. Germline CDR1 reads DFQATT; CDR2 reads SNEGSKA (reference sequence). The V and J ends lost 6 bases and 5 bases respectively, with 13 bases between them. CDR3 amino acids: CSAKGVRETQYF. The CDR3 DNA follows: TGCAGTGCCAAGGGGGTTCGGGAGACCCAGTACTTC.

This clonotype has a count of ten or more. The chain has TRBV7-2 and TRBJ1-6; no clear D. Germline CDR1 is SGHTA and CDR2 is FQGNSA. Trimming removed 1 base at V and 6 bases at J, with 7 bases between. This CDR3 region has 14 residues. The CDR3 coding sequence is TGTGCCAGCAGCTTAGGCTACGCTAATTCACCCCTCCACTTT. Translated: CASSLGYANSPLHF.

This clonotype showed up just a few times. The rearrangement joins TRBV5-1 to TRBJ2-1; 9 nucleotides match TRBD2. The germline CDR1 and CDR2 sequences are SGHRS and YFSETQ. The ends lost 0 bases at V and 6 bases at J; junction bases unmatched: 1. This CDR3 region has 14 residues. The CDR3 DNA follows: TGCGCCAGCAGCTTGGGGACTAGCGCCAATGAGCAGTTCTTC. This encodes CASSLGTSANEQFF.

The chain recombines TRBV19 with TRBJ2-7, with 12 nucleotides matching TRBD2. V lost 6 bases and J lost 3; bases outside the gene matches: 9. The CDR3 runs 16 residues. Germline V gene sequence: CDR1 LNHDA, CDR2 SQIVND (reference sequence). CDR3 loop: CASRTSGRSGYYEQYF. As DNA, the CDR3 is TGTGCCAGTAGGACTAGCGGGAGATCAGGGTACTACGAGCAGTACTTC.

The chain carries TRBV20-1 and TRBJ2-2; a weak D match, TRBD2 (5 bases). V was trimmed by 3 bases and J by 5 bases, leaving 13 bases between them. From germline, CDR1 is DFQATT and CDR2 SNEGSKA (reference sequence). This CDR3 is 14 amino acids long. The DNA of the CDR3 is TGCAGTGCTAGGGTAGCGCCCCTTACCGGGGAGCTGTTTTTT. This translates into CSARVAPLTGELFF.

This chain joins TRBV24-1 and TRBJ1-4; D uncertain. Between the trimmed V and J ends, which lost 5 bases and 3 bases, there was a span of 9 bases. Looked up from germline, CDR1 is KGHDR and CDR2 is SFDVKD. The CDR3 consists of 14 residues. CDR3 nucleotides: TGTGCCACCAGTGGGCCCCCGGCTAATGAAAAACTGTTTTTT. Protein sequence: CATSGPPANEKLFF.

V and J are TRBV7-2 and TRBJ1-2, with a tentative D call TRBD1 (5 bases). Trimming stripped 5 bases from V and 8 bases from J, with 15 bases between. CDR3 length equals 13 residues. Germline CDR1 is SGHTA and CDR2 is FQGNSA. The DNA for the CDR3 is TGTGCCAGCAGCCGACAACGGGGGAAGGGCTACACCTTC. Amino acid sequence: CASSRQRGKGYTF.

A few counts support this clonotype. The chain links TRBV28 to TRBJ2-7; no reliable D call. V shed 2 bases and J shed 5 bases, with 7 bases lying between them. The CDR3 spans 12 residues. Germline CDR1 and CDR2: MDHEN and SYDVKM. The DNA for the CDR3 is TGTGCCAGCAGTTTAATAAGCGACGAGCAGTACTTC. This gives the protein CASSLISDEQYF.

The chain recombines TRBV20-1 with TRBJ2-7; 12 positions match TRBD2. The CDR3 sequence is 13 residues long. Per germline, CDR1 DFQATT and CDR2 SNEGSKA (reference sequence). J lost 7 bases, V lost 3 bases, and 4 bases had no gene match. The DNA of the CDR3 is TGCAGTGCTAGTTCTAGCGGGAGGGGTGAGCAGTACTTC. Protein: CSASSSGRGEQYF.

There are a few counts of this clonotype. The chain recombines TRBV7-3 with TRBJ2-7; D is unresolved. Germline V gene data show CDR1 as SGHTA and CDR2 as FQGTGA. V was pared by 5 bases and J by 4 bases, with 9 bases between. This CDR3 has 12 amino acids. CDR3 region: CASSQAIYEQYF. CDR3 nucleotide sequence: TGTGCCAGCAGCCAGGCTATATACGAGCAGTACTTC.